Listed below are T cell receptor beta chains from one sample, sequenced in a study of shared clonotypes between healthy human individuals. The repertoire was sequenced with immunoSEQ multiplex PCR; TCRdb's copy has only in-frame clones and lacks some. The profile shows around 2,000,000 clones, just under 95% of them singletons. The sequenced material came from naive CD8+ T cells sorted from blood. These receptors came from a man aged 18 to 29 in good health. Both conserved end residues are part of each CDR3. The D gene is left open where the match is weak. Clone sizes are given selectively: once, few, many, or a class where the clone is expanded.

v_call	j_call	clone_size	d_call	cdr3_aa	cdr3_nt
TRBV28	TRBJ2-3	-	TRBD2	CASSSVSGGGDTQYF	TGTGCCAGCAGCTCCGTGAGCGGGGGAGGAGATACGCAGTATTTT
TRBV5-1	TRBJ1-5	-	-	CASSSEGGNQPQHF	TGCGCCAGCAGCTCGGAGGGGGGTAATCAGCCCCAGCATTTT
TRBV30	TRBJ2-3	-	-	CAWSVIGLADTQYF	TGTGCCTGGAGTGTAATTGGGTTGGCAGATACGCAGTATTTT
TRBV19	TRBJ1-1	-	-	CASSIVRGLLNTEAFF	TGTGCCAGTAGTATAGTACGGGGACTACTAAACACTGAAGCTTTCTTT
TRBV11-2	TRBJ2-3	-	TRBD2	CASSPLAGYTDTQYF	TGTGCCAGCAGCCCATTAGCGGGATACACAGATACGCAGTATTTT
TRBV28	TRBJ2-5	once	-	CASSFTGWETQYF	TGTGCCAGCAGTTTCACGGGGTGGGAGACCCAGTACTTC
TRBV27	TRBJ2-1	-	-	CASSRDSRNEQFF	TGTGCCAGCAGTCGGGACTCCCGGAATGAGCAGTTCTTC
TRBV11-2	TRBJ1-6	-	-	CASSLEAVYNSPLHF	TGTGCCAGCAGCTTGGAGGCAGTTTATAATTCACCCCTCCACTTT
TRBV5-1	TRBJ2-7	-	TRBD1	CASMDRALSYEQYF	TGCGCCAGCATGGACAGGGCTCTCTCCTACGAGCAGTACTTC
TRBV6-1	TRBJ2-2	once	-	CASRIATSFRELFF	TGTGCCAGCAGAATTGCTACCTCGTTCCGGGAGCTGTTTTTT
TRBV27	TRBJ2-7	once	-	CASSFGGRLTYEQYF	TGTGCCAGCAGTTTTGGGGGCCGCCTCACCTACGAGCAGTACTTC
TRBV29-1	TRBJ2-7	-	TRBD1	CSATVVDRLYEQYF	TGCAGCGCGACGGTCGTGGACAGGCTTTACGAGCAGTACTTC
TRBV19	TRBJ2-1	-	-	CASSIDLEGDEQFF	TGTGCCAGTAGTATAGATCTTGAGGGCGATGAGCAGTTCTTC
TRBV1	TRBJ2-4	few	-	CTSSPGGRGIAKNIQYF	TGCACCAGCAGCCCCGGGGGGCGGGGGATAGCCAAAAACATTCAGTACTTC
TRBV5-4	TRBJ1-2	-	TRBD1	CASSLGTGPFGGYGYTF	TGTGCCAGCAGCTTGGGGACAGGTCCCTTTGGGGGCTATGGCTACACCTTC
TRBV2	TRBJ1-1	-	-	CASSWTGNTEAFF	TGTGCCAGCAGTTGGACGGGGAACACTGAAGCTTTCTTT
TRBV18	TRBJ1-1	-	-	CASSPRTDSTEAFF	TGTGCCAGCTCACCGCGGACGGACAGCACTGAAGCTTTCTTT
TRBV7-6	TRBJ2-7	-	-	CASSLAVAYEQYF	TGTGCCAGCAGCTTAGCAGTGGCCTACGAGCAGTACTTC
TRBV27	TRBJ2-7	-	TRBD1	CASSPITGTGISYEQYF	TGTGCCAGCAGTCCGATCACCGGGACAGGGATCTCCTACGAGCAGTACTTC
TRBV5-1	TRBJ2-5	-	-	CASADEADRDQETQYF	TGCGCCAGCGCAGACGAGGCCGATCGGGACCAAGAGACCCAGTACTTC
TRBV5-1	TRBJ2-7	-	TRBD2	CASSAYSGAYEQYF	TGCGCCAGCAGCGCCTATAGCGGGGCCTACGAGCAGTACTTC
TRBV4-1	TRBJ1-2	-	-	CASSARQGPNSGYTF	TGCGCCAGCAGCGCTCGTCAGGGCCCAAACTCTGGCTACACCTTC
TRBV5-6	TRBJ1-2	-	-	CASSPANYGYTF	TGTGCCAGCAGCCCCGCTAACTATGGCTACACCTTC
TRBV9	TRBJ2-5	-	-	CASSVEDKGWKVGETQYF	TGTGCCAGCAGCGTCGAGGACAAGGGCTGGAAAGTCGGGGAGACCCAGTACTTC
TRBV4-1	TRBJ2-5	-	TRBD1	CASSQTGALGETQYF	TGCGCCAGCAGCCAGACAGGGGCGTTGGGAGAGACCCAGTACTTC
TRBV7-9	TRBJ1-2	-	TRBD1	CASSLVGDRGTRHSGYTF	TGTGCCAGCAGCTTAGTTGGGGACAGGGGGACGCGGCACTCAGGCTACACCTTC
TRBV27	TRBJ2-3	-	-	CASSSEIGGAPDTQYF	TGTGCCAGCAGTTCCGAGATAGGGGGGGCCCCAGATACGCAGTATTTT
TRBV5-4	TRBJ2-1	once	-	CASSLDSSSYNEQFF	TGTGCCAGCAGCTTGGACTCTAGCTCCTACAATGAGCAGTTCTTC
TRBV29-1	TRBJ2-2	many	TRBD2	CSVVAGVLTGELFF	TGCAGCGTTGTTGCGGGAGTACTCACCGGGGAGCTGTTTTTT
TRBV27	TRBJ2-7	-	-	CASSFTGHYEQYF	TGTGCCAGCAGTTTCACGGGACACTACGAGCAGTACTTC
TRBV5-6	TRBJ1-2	-	-	CASSLAVGPNGYTF	TGTGCCAGCAGCTTGGCCGTGGGTCCCAATGGCTACACCTTC
TRBV5-5	TRBJ1-5	-	TRBD1	CASSWTGGTNQPQHF	TGTGCCAGCAGCTGGACAGGGGGCACCAATCAGCCCCAGCATTTT
TRBV9	TRBJ2-3	-	TRBD2	CASSVASVAGADTQYF	TGTGCCAGCAGCGTAGCTTCCGTGGCGGGGGCAGATACGCAGTATTTT
TRBV4-1	TRBJ1-5	-	TRBD1	CASSQETGSNQPQHF	TGCGCCAGCAGCCAAGAGACAGGGAGCAATCAGCCCCAGCATTTT
TRBV6-1	TRBJ2-5	-	-	CASSERGFQETQYF	TGTGCCAGCAGTGAAAGAGGCTTCCAAGAGACCCAGTACTTC
TRBV10-3	TRBJ2-2	-	TRBD1	CAIGPGQGAGELFF	TGTGCCATCGGCCCGGGACAGGGGGCCGGGGAGCTGTTTTTT
TRBV6-1	TRBJ1-4	-	-	CASSEGAGPAYEKLFF	TGTGCCAGCAGTGAAGGAGCGGGCCCCGCATACGAAAAACTGTTTTTT
TRBV7-9	TRBJ2-7	-	TRBD2	CASSLGLAGALYEQYF	TGTGCCAGCAGCTTAGGACTAGCGGGAGCCCTCTACGAGCAGTACTTC
TRBV28	TRBJ2-5	-	TRBD2	CASSPLGLEQETQYF	TGTGCCAGCAGTCCCCTGGGACTAGAACAAGAGACCCAGTACTTC
TRBV10-1	TRBJ2-2	-	TRBD1	CASSESRDRYTGELFF	TGCGCCAGCAGTGAGTCGAGGGACAGGTACACCGGGGAGCTGTTTTTT
TRBV27	TRBJ1-1	once	-	CASSLGGVTEAFF	TGTGCCAGCAGTTTAGGGGGTGTCACTGAAGCTTTCTTT
TRBV6-1	TRBJ2-1	-	-	CASSEWTDGPYNEQFF	TGTGCCAGCAGTGAATGGACTGACGGGCCCTACAATGAGCAGTTCTTC
TRBV18	TRBJ2-7	-	TRBD2	CASSPPPGEREHPDEQYF	TGTGCCAGCTCACCACCGCCTGGGGAGCGGGAGCATCCTGACGAGCAGTACTTC